The 12 T cell receptor beta chains reported below all come from one sample, sequenced in a study of neurological immune-mediated disorders. One entry per CDR3 protein, called by TCRdb with MiXCR from the 5' RACE reads. The repertoire holds about 84,000 distinct CDR3 sequences, with 4.3% as singletons. The time point is: longitudinal time-point 3. Sequencing was performed on PBMCs. The receptor set was obtained from a woman aged 55-70 years with multiple sclerosis.

This clonotype was seen ten or more times. The V gene is TRBV11-2, the J gene TRBJ2-2, with D unresolved. CDR1 and CDR2 (germline): SGHAT, FQNNGV. Trimming pared 6 bases from V and 2 bases from J, leaving 1 base between. The CDR3 spans 11 residues. The CDR3 DNA follows: TGTGCCAGCAGAAACACCGGGGAGCTGTTTTTT. Residues: CASRNTGELFF.

This clonotype was seen repeatedly, ten times or more. J is TRBJ1-1 and V is TRBV5-5; no reliable D call. V gave up 1 base and J gave up 4 bases, with 14 bases separating them. Germline V gene lookup returns CDR1 SGHKS and CDR2 YYEKEE (reference sequence). The CDR3 contains 15 residues. CDR3 protein: CASSLSVGKSTEAFF. The CDR3 DNA is TGTGCCAGCAGCTTGTCGGTAGGGAAAAGCACTGAAGCTTTCTTT.

Many counts were recorded for this clonotype. The chain joins TRBV6-5 to TRBJ2-2; no reliable D call. Germline assignment: CDR1 MNHEY and CDR2 SVGAGI. The V and J ends lost 3 bases and 7 bases respectively, with 15 bases between them. The CDR3 length is 15 residues. CDR3 nucleotides: TGTGCCAGCAGTTATTTAGGGTTTGATCTCGGGGAGCTGTTTTTT. Protein product: CASSYLGFDLGELFF.

This clonotype was counted at least ten times. The chain joins TRBV20-1 to TRBJ1-2; no reliable D call. Trimming shortened V by 5 bases and J by 8 bases, and 15 bases separated the two germline ends. In germline, CDR1 is DFQATT, CDR2 SNEGSKA (reference sequence). The CDR3 spans 12 residues. CDR3 protein: CSAPDTEIGYTF. The DNA for the CDR3 is TGCAGTGCTCCCGATACAGAGATCGGCTACACCTTC.

This clonotype was detected many times. The gene calls are TRBV7-8 and TRBJ2-3; D remains ambiguous. V lost 1 base to trimming and J lost 1 base, with 9 bases between them. Looked up from germline, CDR1 is SGHVS and CDR2 is FQNEAQ. The CDR3 is 15 residues long. In nucleotides, the CDR3 is TGTGCCAGCAGCTTAGACGAACGCCGCACAGATACGCAGTATTTT. Encoded protein: CASSLDERRTDTQYF.

This clonotype was counted at least ten times. The J gene is TRBJ1-2, the V gene TRBV18, with 7 positions matching TRBD1. The CDR3 extends over 15 amino acids. The ends lost 2 bases at V and 6 bases at J; junction bases unmatched: 9. From germline, CDR1 is KGHSH and CDR2 LQKENI. This CDR3 reads CASSPDRVFLDGYTF. In DNA, the CDR3 is TGTGCCAGCTCACCAGACAGGGTATTCTTGGATGGCTACACCTTC. Filled out from reference TRBV18 and TRBJ1-2, the complete variable domain reads NAGVMQNPRHLVRRRGQEARLRCSPMKGHSHVYWYRQLPEEGLKFMVYLQKENIIDESGMPKERFSAEFPKEGPSILRIQQVVRGDSAAYFCASSPDRVFLDGYTFGSGTRLTVV.

This clonotype has a count of ten or more. The chain combines TRBV7-6 with TRBJ2-5, with no clear D. Looked up from germline, CDR1 is SGHVS and CDR2 is FNYEAQ. V dropped 3 bases and J dropped 2 bases, with 10 bases sitting between them. This CDR3 region has 14 residues. The chain's CDR3 is CASSFTTLQETQYF. DNA for the CDR3: TGTGCCAGCAGCTTTACTACTCTTCAAGAGACCCAGTACTTC.

This clonotype turned up a few times. The V call is TRBV5-1, the J call TRBJ1-1; D gene unclear. V gave up 3 bases and J gave up 1 base, with 7 bases separating them. Germline CDR1 SGHRS, CDR2 YFSETQ. This CDR3 contains 13 residues. CDR3: CASSYKGNTEAFF. As DNA, the CDR3 is TGCGCCAGCAGCTACAAGGGGAACACTGAAGCTTTCTTT.

This clonotype was counted many times. The chain couples TRBV7-9 to TRBJ2-1; 9 nucleotides line up with TRBD2. Looked up from germline, CDR1 is SEHNR and CDR2 is FQNEAQ (reference sequence). The CDR3 is made up of 16 amino acids. J lost 0 bases, V lost 2 bases, and 2 bases had no gene match. The CDR3, as DNA: TGTGCCAGCAGCTTACCTAGCGGGGTCTCCTACAATGAGCAGTTCTTC. Translating gives CASSLPSGVSYNEQFF.

This clonotype was observed many times. The CDR3 region has the DNA TGTGCCAGCAGTTACCTGGGGACTAGCGGGGGGCAAGAGACCCAGTACTTC. Translating gives CASSYLGTSGGQETQYF. The rearrangement links TRBV6-6 to TRBJ2-5, with 15 bases fitting TRBD2. The length of the CDR3 is 17 residues. The germline gives CDR1 MNHNY, CDR2 SVGAGI (reference sequence). V lost 2 bases to trimming and J lost 2 bases; unmatched junction nucleotides: 3.

This clonotype was detected ten times or more. V gene TRBV3-1 combines with J gene TRBJ1-5, with 9 positions matching TRBD1. V lost 3 bases and J lost 4; bases outside the gene matches: 16. The CDR3 sequence is 19 residues long. Looked up from germline, CDR1 is LGHDT and CDR2 is YNNKEL (reference sequence). The DNA of the CDR3 is TGTGCCAGCAGCCATGGGACGGGGACAGGGCGCGGGAGAAATCAGCCCCAGCATTTT. Translation: CASSHGTGTGRGRNQPQHF. Variable domain in full (rest from reference TRBV3-1 and TRBJ1-5): DTAVSQTPKYLVTQMGNDKSIKCEQNLGHDTMYWYKQDSKKFLKIMFSYNNKELIINETVPNRFSPKSPDKAHLNLHINSLELGDSAVYFCASSHGTGTGRGRNQPQHFGDGTRLSIL.

On this clonotype itself: The junction shows a germline mismatch at one end, possibly a read error. V and J are TRBV5-1 and TRBJ1-3, with D uncertain. Looked up from germline, CDR1 is SGHRS and CDR2 is YFSETQ. The CDR3 extends over 14 amino acids. The CDR3 reads CASSLDLYGNTIYF. The CDR3 region has the DNA TGCGCAAGCAGCTTGGATCTCTATGGAAACACCATATATTTT.